The clone carrying this TCR beta chain was seen ten or more times. Its antigen is unidentified. The germline V and J ends were trimmed by 2 bases and 7 bases, with 12 bases remaining between them. There are 13 residues in the CDR3. The germline V gene has CDR1 GTSNPN and CDR2 SVGIG (reference sequence). Amplification of TCR beta CDR3 regions used RNA as the template. The TCR CDR3 first-round RT-PCR relied on the HTBI primer set. TCRdb reanalysed the multiplex PCR reads using MiXCR and keeps one entry per CDR3 protein. The sample lists about 740,000 distinct CDR3 sequences; about 15% were seen once. These data come from a study of T cells in Graves' hyperthyroidism and ophthalmopathy. Overall study findings and caveats: Most clonotypes that expanded in the thyroid above 0.001 also showed up in blood. Progression to ophthalmopathy was predicted a median of 6.5 months early.

What was sequenced was blood. The rearrangement links TRBV30 to TRBJ1-5; D is uncertain. The sequence was obtained from a woman aged 18 to 35 with Graves' hyperthyroidism. Here the CDR3 DNA reads TGTGCCTGGAGTCTCCCCTACGGACAGCCCCAGCATTTT. The encoded protein is CAWSLPYGQPQHF.